These T cell receptor beta chains were read from a single sample in a study of blood T cell repertoires in COVID-19. The protocol was immunoSEQ multiplex PCR, while the TCRdb copy is restricted to in-frame clones and leaves out a portion. The sample lists some 110,000 clones; around 90% were seen once. The sequenced material came from peripheral blood. Receptors were obtained from a man aged 45-65 years with COVID-19, enrolled during active disease. CDR3s include the opening cysteine and the closing phenylalanine or tryptophan. The D gene is left open where the match is weak. The listing skips clone size in some rows; elsewhere it reads once, few, many or a size class.

d_call: .; v_call: TRBV6-5; j_call: TRBJ2-7; clone_size: .; cdr3_aa: CASSSKRAVPYEQYF; cdr3_nt: TGTGCCAGCAGTTCGAAACGAGCGGTACCCTACGAGCAGTACTTC
d_call: TRBD1; v_call: TRBV5-6; j_call: TRBJ1-2; clone_size: .; cdr3_aa: CASSPTTGVYYGYTF; cdr3_nt: TGTGCCAGCAGCCCTACGACAGGGGTTTACTATGGCTACACCTTC
d_call: TRBD1; v_call: TRBV19; j_call: TRBJ2-5; clone_size: .; cdr3_aa: CASSIGGQGAETQYF; cdr3_nt: TGTGCCAGTAGTATAGGAGGTCAGGGGGCGGAGACCCAGTACTTC
d_call: TRBD1; v_call: TRBV3-1/TRBV3-2; j_call: TRBJ2-5; clone_size: .; cdr3_aa: CASSQGPGQPRQETQYF; cdr3_nt: TGTGCCAGCAGCCAAGGTCCGGGACAGCCCCGCCAAGAGACCCAGTACTTC
d_call: TRBD2; v_call: TRBV13; j_call: TRBJ2-3; clone_size: .; cdr3_aa: CASSSLTGTSGRRADTQYF; cdr3_nt: TGTGCCAGCAGCTCGTTGACCGGGACTAGCGGTAGGAGGGCAGATACGCAGTATTTT
d_call: TRBD2; v_call: TRBV6-2/TRBV6-3; j_call: TRBJ2-1; clone_size: .; cdr3_aa: CASSYSTSGALYNEQFF; cdr3_nt: TGTGCCAGCAGTTACTCGACTAGCGGGGCCCTATACAATGAGCAGTTCTTC
d_call: TRBD2; v_call: TRBV19; j_call: TRBJ2-5; clone_size: .; cdr3_aa: CATQGASGRAGETQYF; cdr3_nt: TGTGCCACCCAAGGGGCTAGCGGGAGGGCGGGGGAGACCCAGTACTTC
d_call: TRBD2; v_call: TRBV4-3; j_call: TRBJ2-7; clone_size: .; cdr3_aa: CASSQDWLADSYEQYF; cdr3_nt: TGCGCCAGCAGCCAAGACTGGCTAGCGGACTCCTACGAGCAGTACTTC
d_call: .; v_call: TRBV6-5; j_call: TRBJ2-7; clone_size: once; cdr3_aa: CASSYGGLYEQYF; cdr3_nt: TGTGCCAGCAGTTACGGTGGGCTCTACGAGCAGTACTTC
d_call: TRBD1; v_call: TRBV5-6; j_call: TRBJ1-6; clone_size: .; cdr3_aa: CASSHRDSDNSPLHF; cdr3_nt: TGTGCCAGCAGCCACCGGGACAGCGATAATTCACCCCTCCACTTT
d_call: TRBD1; v_call: TRBV3-1/TRBV3-2; j_call: TRBJ1-1; clone_size: .; cdr3_aa: CASSQSGGPEAFF; cdr3_nt: TGTGCCAGCAGCCAATCAGGGGGTCCTGAAGCTTTCTTT
d_call: TRBD1; v_call: TRBV5-1; j_call: TRBJ2-2; clone_size: .; cdr3_aa: CASSFPYGTGDNTGELFF; cdr3_nt: TGCGCCAGCAGCTTCCCTTATGGGACAGGGGACAACACCGGGGAGCTGTTTTTT
d_call: TRBD1; v_call: TRBV4-2; j_call: TRBJ2-4; clone_size: .; cdr3_aa: CASSQEVDRGQNIQYF; cdr3_nt: TGTGCCAGCAGCCAAGAAGTCGATAGGGGGCAAAACATTCAGTACTTC
d_call: .; v_call: TRBV29-1; j_call: TRBJ2-7; clone_size: .; cdr3_aa: CSVEGRGIEQYF; cdr3_nt: TGCAGCGTAGAGGGTAGGGGGATCGAGCAGTACTTC
d_call: .; v_call: TRBV28; j_call: TRBJ2-3; clone_size: .; cdr3_aa: CASGPRRFGEDTQYF; cdr3_nt: TGTGCCAGCGGGCCCCGGAGGTTTGGGGAAGATACGCAGTATTTT
d_call: .; v_call: TRBV30; j_call: TRBJ2-7; clone_size: .; cdr3_aa: CAWSFGLYEQYF; cdr3_nt: TGTGCCTGGAGTTTCGGACTCTACGAGCAGTACTTC
d_call: TRBD2; v_call: TRBV5-4; j_call: TRBJ2-1; clone_size: .; cdr3_aa: CASSLGGLAGYNEQFF; cdr3_nt: TGTGCCAGCAGCTTGGGGGGACTAGCGGGCTACAATGAGCAGTTCTTC
d_call: TRBD2; v_call: TRBV6-2/TRBV6-3; j_call: TRBJ2-2; clone_size: .; cdr3_aa: CASSLDGGRTGELFF; cdr3_nt: TGTGCCAGCAGTTTAGATGGCGGGAGAACCGGGGAGCTGTTTTTT
d_call: .; v_call: TRBV7-3; j_call: TRBJ2-5; clone_size: .; cdr3_aa: CASSSSGTNKETQYF; cdr3_nt: TGTGCCAGCAGCTCAAGCGGGACAAATAAAGAGACCCAGTACTTC
d_call: TRBD2; v_call: TRBV5-1; j_call: TRBJ2-3; clone_size: .; cdr3_aa: CASSVSGLAGADTQYF; cdr3_nt: TGCGCCAGCAGCGTTTCGGGACTAGCGGGAGCAGATACGCAGTATTTT
d_call: .; v_call: TRBV4-3; j_call: TRBJ2-1; clone_size: few; cdr3_aa: CASSQDPQLARQFF; cdr3_nt: TGCGCCAGCAGCCAAGATCCCCAGCTAGCTCGGCAGTTCTTC
d_call: TRBD1; v_call: TRBV19; j_call: TRBJ1-4; clone_size: .; cdr3_aa: CASSRTGDNQKLFF; cdr3_nt: TGTGCCAGTAGTAGGACAGGGGACAATCAAAAACTGTTTTTT
d_call: TRBD1; v_call: TRBV27; j_call: TRBJ1-2; clone_size: .; cdr3_aa: CASRAGQAGGYTF; cdr3_nt: TGTGCCAGCAGGGCCGGACAGGCAGGAGGCTACACCTTC
d_call: .; v_call: TRBV6-5; j_call: TRBJ2-5; clone_size: .; cdr3_aa: CASRPQGGETQYF; cdr3_nt: TGTGCCAGCAGACCACAGGGTGGGGAGACCCAGTACTTC
d_call: TRBD2; v_call: TRBV19; j_call: TRBJ2-7; clone_size: .; cdr3_aa: CASSIGTRYEQYF; cdr3_nt: TGTGCCAGTAGTATCGGGACTAGGTACGAGCAGTACTTC
d_call: TRBD1; v_call: TRBV7-2; j_call: TRBJ2-3; clone_size: .; cdr3_aa: CASSLVQGGVADTQYF; cdr3_nt: TGTGCCAGCAGCTTAGTACAGGGGGGCGTCGCAGATACGCAGTATTTT
d_call: .; v_call: TRBV6-1; j_call: TRBJ2-3; clone_size: .; cdr3_aa: CASSEAGIRDTQYF; cdr3_nt: TGTGCCAGCAGTGAGGCAGGGATCAGAGATACGCAGTATTTT
d_call: TRBD1; v_call: TRBV5-1; j_call: TRBJ2-5; clone_size: few; cdr3_aa: CASSLAGDSGQETQYF; cdr3_nt: TGCGCCAGCAGCTTGGCCGGGGACAGCGGACAAGAGACCCAGTACTTC
d_call: TRBD2; v_call: TRBV28; j_call: TRBJ2-1; clone_size: .; cdr3_aa: CASSPLAGQQFF; cdr3_nt: TGTGCCAGCAGTCCACTAGCGGGACAACAGTTCTTC
d_call: .; v_call: TRBV6-5; j_call: TRBJ2-6; clone_size: .; cdr3_aa: CASSYFSRGANVLTF; cdr3_nt: TGTGCCAGCAGTTACTTCTCGAGGGGGGCCAACGTCCTGACTTTC
d_call: TRBD1; v_call: TRBV5-1; j_call: TRBJ2-5; clone_size: .; cdr3_aa: CASRKGGAGETQYF; cdr3_nt: TGCGCCAGCAGAAAAGGGGGCGCGGGAGAGACCCAGTACTTC
d_call: TRBD1; v_call: TRBV11-2; j_call: TRBJ1-5; clone_size: few; cdr3_aa: CASSLRTGRNQPQHF; cdr3_nt: TGTGCCAGCAGCCTAAGGACAGGGCGTAATCAGCCCCAGCATTTT
d_call: .; v_call: TRBV5-6; j_call: TRBJ1-2; clone_size: .; cdr3_aa: CASSFRRDGYTF; cdr3_nt: TGTGCCAGCAGCTTTCGCAGGGATGGCTACACCTTC
d_call: TRBD1; v_call: TRBV28; j_call: TRBJ1-2; clone_size: .; cdr3_aa: CASSPPDRARGYTF; cdr3_nt: TGTGCCAGCAGTCCCCCGGACAGGGCGAGAGGCTACACCTTC
d_call: .; v_call: TRBV9; j_call: TRBJ2-5; clone_size: .; cdr3_aa: CASTLGAQPGTQYF; cdr3_nt: TGTGCCAGCACCCTAGGGGCTCAGCCGGGGACCCAGTACTTC
d_call: TRBD2; v_call: TRBV6-5; j_call: TRBJ2-7; clone_size: .; cdr3_aa: CASSYSGLDYEQYF; cdr3_nt: TGTGCCAGCAGTTACTCGGGACTAGACTACGAGCAGTACTTC
d_call: TRBD2; v_call: TRBV3-1/TRBV3-2; j_call: TRBJ2-4; clone_size: .; cdr3_aa: CASSQGSGTGAKNIQYF; cdr3_nt: TGTGCCAGCAGCCAAGGTAGCGGGACGGGGGCCAAAAACATTCAGTACTTC
d_call: .; v_call: TRBV4-1; j_call: TRBJ1-2; clone_size: .; cdr3_aa: CASSHQLGGFDYGYTF; cdr3_nt: TGCGCCAGCAGCCACCAACTAGGAGGGTTTGACTATGGCTACACCTTC
d_call: .; v_call: TRBV29-1; j_call: TRBJ2-7; clone_size: .; cdr3_aa: CSVEDRRPSPTYEQYF; cdr3_nt: TGCAGCGTTGAAGATCGGAGGCCGAGTCCCACCTACGAGCAGTACTTC
d_call: .; v_call: TRBV5-6; j_call: TRBJ1-6; clone_size: .; cdr3_aa: CASSLAGSYGDNSPLHF; cdr3_nt: TGTGCCAGCAGCTTGGCTGGGTCTTACGGAGATAATTCACCCCTCCACTTT
d_call: TRBD1; v_call: TRBV6-4; j_call: TRBJ2-7; clone_size: .; cdr3_aa: CASARHGTGVFEQYF; cdr3_nt: TGTGCCAGCGCCAGACACGGGACAGGGGTATTCGAGCAGTACTTC
d_call: TRBD2; v_call: TRBV6-4; j_call: TRBJ2-3; clone_size: .; cdr3_aa: CASSDSTGAGGTQYF; cdr3_nt: TGTGCCAGCAGTGACTCCACCGGGGCGGGGGGAACGCAGTATTTT
d_call: TRBD2; v_call: TRBV29-1; j_call: TRBJ2-1; clone_size: .; cdr3_aa: CSVPPQRERGYNEQFF; cdr3_nt: TGCAGCGTTCCCCCCCAGCGGGAGCGGGGCTACAATGAGCAGTTCTTC
d_call: TRBD2; v_call: TRBV7-9; j_call: TRBJ2-2; clone_size: .; cdr3_aa: CASSYGTSGRKAGELFF; cdr3_nt: TGTGCCAGCAGCTACGGGACTAGCGGGAGAAAGGCCGGGGAGCTGTTTTTT
d_call: TRBD2; v_call: TRBV7-2; j_call: TRBJ2-2; clone_size: .; cdr3_aa: CASSGRLRTSGNTGELFF; cdr3_nt: TGTGCCAGCAGCGGGAGGCTAAGGACTAGCGGGAACACCGGGGAGCTGTTTTTT
d_call: TRBD1; v_call: TRBV18; j_call: TRBJ2-6; clone_size: .; cdr3_aa: CASSPRPRQGAAGANVLTF; cdr3_nt: TGTGCCAGCTCACCACGGCCCCGACAGGGGGCGGCAGGGGCCAACGTCCTGACTTTC
d_call: .; v_call: TRBV19; j_call: TRBJ1-5; clone_size: few; cdr3_aa: CASSFGGWQPQHF; cdr3_nt: TGTGCCAGTAGCTTCGGAGGGTGGCAGCCCCAGCATTTT
d_call: .; v_call: TRBV30; j_call: TRBJ2-5; clone_size: .; cdr3_aa: CAWSEIDGYQETQYF; cdr3_nt: TGTGCCTGGAGTGAAATAGACGGGTACCAAGAGACCCAGTACTTC
d_call: TRBD2; v_call: TRBV27; j_call: TRBJ2-7; clone_size: .; cdr3_aa: CASSLSFRAQISGRTLYEQYF; cdr3_nt: TGTGCCAGCAGTTTATCCTTCCGGGCCCAAATAAGCGGGAGGACTCTATACGAGCAGTACTTC
d_call: .; v_call: TRBV21-1; j_call: TRBJ2-7; clone_size: .; cdr3_aa: CATAPATFGVSGEQYF; cdr3_nt: TGTGCCACCGCCCCCGCCACCTTCGGGGTTTCGGGCGAGCAGTACTTC
d_call: .; v_call: TRBV29-1; j_call: TRBJ2-2; clone_size: .; cdr3_aa: CSAGQNTGELFF; cdr3_nt: TGCAGCGCAGGACAGAACACCGGGGAGCTGTTTTTT
d_call: .; v_call: TRBV3-1/TRBV3-2; j_call: TRBJ2-1; clone_size: .; cdr3_aa: CASSQKSARVNEQFF; cdr3_nt: TGTGCCAGCAGCCAGAAATCCGCCAGGGTCAATGAGCAGTTCTTC
d_call: .; v_call: TRBV18; j_call: TRBJ1-2; clone_size: .; cdr3_aa: CASSLADYGYTF; cdr3_nt: TGTGCCAGCTCACTTGCAGACTATGGCTACACCTTC
d_call: TRBD1; v_call: TRBV10-3; j_call: TRBJ1-2; clone_size: .; cdr3_aa: CAIRTGGTNYGYTF; cdr3_nt: TGTGCCATCAGGACAGGGGGGACTAACTATGGCTACACCTTC
d_call: TRBD2; v_call: TRBV5-8; j_call: TRBJ2-3; clone_size: few; cdr3_aa: CASSRLAGGDTQYF; cdr3_nt: TGTGCCAGCAGCCGGCTAGCGGGGGGGGATACGCAGTATTTT